The clone carrying this T cell receptor (beta chain) was observed many times. Its antigen is not known. The data originate from a study of identical twins. TCRdb reprocessed the 5' RACE reads with MiXCR, giving one entry per CDR3 protein. Among approximately 260,000 distinct CDR3 sequences listed, 6.5% to 9.5% were seen once. V gave up 2 bases and J gave up 5 bases, with 6 bases separating them. CDR3 length: 13 residues. Findings and limits, study-wide: Among beta out-of-frame sequences, excess sharing between twins appeared weaker.

This sample also belongs to another study, concerning yellow fever vaccine responses in identical twins.

Sequenced sample: CD8+ T cells sorted from blood. The V gene is TRBV12-3 or TRBV12-4, the J gene TRBJ2-2; TRBD1 is a possible D gene (6 bases). The source is a woman under 30 in good health. DNA of the CDR3: TGTGCCAGCAGTTTACAGGGGACCGGGGAGCTGTTTTTT. Its protein is CASSLQGTGELFF.